This note documents a single T cell receptor (beta chain) sequence. Its antigen remains undetermined. It has no much larger one-base neighbor in the sample; base qualities were not kept. The sample originates from a study of T cell repertoires and Cas9 in healthy adults (dated by TCRdb to about 2018). With respect to the entire study: SpCas9-reactive T cells were characterized for multi-effector potency, cytotoxicity and lineage determination within the CD4 and CD8 compartments. The study looked at preexisting T cell immunity to the Streptococcus pyogenes Cas9 nuclease (SpCas9), which is used in CRISPR gene editing. The paper as a whole reports these results and caveats: In vitro, SpCas9-reactive regulatory T cells were reported to reduce the proliferation and function of SpCas9-reactive effector T cells.

Healthy humans served as the donors. The library was prepared using the immunoSEQ multiplex PCR assay. TCRdb mirrors the immuneACCESS table, restricted to in-frame sequences. Some clones are absent from its copies; in checked studies, under half trace to an unresolved V gene, and the reason for the others is unknown. The sample data list tens of thousands of clones, and 75% to 95% of these were observed just once. The ten largest clones add up to about 1.6% of the sample. Sample: CD4+ effector T cells (CD127+, CD25-, CD137-, CD154-) from PBMCs; culture status not recorded. This clonotype was sampled from a human donor in good health.

The CDR3 corresponds to CASTSGAPQETQYF. The nucleotide sequence is TGTGCCAGCACGTCTGGAGCGCCTCAAGAGACCCAGTACTTC. The receptor chain draws on TRBV6-5 and TRBJ2-5; confidence is insufficient to name the D gene. The trim is 7 bases for V and 2 bases for J, with a gap of 14 bases between the germline ends. Counted from cysteine to phenylalanine, this CDR3 has 14 amino acids. Only the CDR3 DNA stays, 42 bases, in frame from base 1. As encoded in the germline V gene, CDR1 is MNHEY while CDR2 is SVGAGI.